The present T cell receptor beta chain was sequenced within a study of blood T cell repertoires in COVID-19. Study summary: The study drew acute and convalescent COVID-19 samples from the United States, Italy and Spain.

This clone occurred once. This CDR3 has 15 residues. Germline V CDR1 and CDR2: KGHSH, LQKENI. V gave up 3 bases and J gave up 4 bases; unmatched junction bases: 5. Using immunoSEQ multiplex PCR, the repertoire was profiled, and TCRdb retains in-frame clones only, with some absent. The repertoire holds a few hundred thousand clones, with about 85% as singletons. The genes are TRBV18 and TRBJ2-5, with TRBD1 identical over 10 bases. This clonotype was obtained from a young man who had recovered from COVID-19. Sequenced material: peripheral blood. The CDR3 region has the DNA TGTGCCAGCTCACCTGGACAGGGGGTAGGAGAGACCCAGTACTTC. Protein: CASSPGQGVGETQYF.